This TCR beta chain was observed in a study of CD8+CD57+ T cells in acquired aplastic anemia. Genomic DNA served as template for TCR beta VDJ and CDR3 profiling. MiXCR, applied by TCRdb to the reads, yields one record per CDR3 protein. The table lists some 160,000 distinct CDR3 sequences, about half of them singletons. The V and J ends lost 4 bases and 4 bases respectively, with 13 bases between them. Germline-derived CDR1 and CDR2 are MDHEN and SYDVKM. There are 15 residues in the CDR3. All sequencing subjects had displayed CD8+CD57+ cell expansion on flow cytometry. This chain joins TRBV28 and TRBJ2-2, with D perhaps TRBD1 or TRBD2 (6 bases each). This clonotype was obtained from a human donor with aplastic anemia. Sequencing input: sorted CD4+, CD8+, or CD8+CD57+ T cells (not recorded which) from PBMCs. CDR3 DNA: TGTGCCAGCAGTTCAAGGGGGGCGGTCACCGGGGAGCTGTTTTTT. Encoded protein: CASSSRGAVTGELFF.